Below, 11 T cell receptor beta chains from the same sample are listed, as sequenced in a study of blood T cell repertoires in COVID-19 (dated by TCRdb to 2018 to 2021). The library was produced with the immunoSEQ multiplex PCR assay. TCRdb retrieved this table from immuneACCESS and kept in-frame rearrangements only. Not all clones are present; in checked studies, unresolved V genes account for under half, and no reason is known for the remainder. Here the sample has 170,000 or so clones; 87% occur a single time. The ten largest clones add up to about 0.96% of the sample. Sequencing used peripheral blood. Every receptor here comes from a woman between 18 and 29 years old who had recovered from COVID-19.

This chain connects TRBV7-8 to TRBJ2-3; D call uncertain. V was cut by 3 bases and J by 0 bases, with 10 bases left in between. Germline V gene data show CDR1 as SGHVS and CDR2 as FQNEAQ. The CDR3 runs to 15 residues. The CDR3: CASSFGRISTDTQYF. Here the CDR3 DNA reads TGTGCCAGCAGCTTTGGGCGAATCAGCACAGATACGCAGTATTTT.

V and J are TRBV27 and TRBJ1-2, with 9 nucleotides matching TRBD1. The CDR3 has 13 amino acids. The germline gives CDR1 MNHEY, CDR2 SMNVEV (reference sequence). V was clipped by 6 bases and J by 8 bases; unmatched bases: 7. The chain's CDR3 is CASSLSTGGGYTF. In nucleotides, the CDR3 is TGTGCCAGCAGCCTCTCGACAGGGGGAGGCTACACCTTC.

This CDR3 is CASSYRGLGYNEQFF. CDR3 nucleotide sequence: TGTGCCAGCAGTTACAGGGGGCTCGGATACAATGAGCAGTTCTTC. This chain joins TRBV6-5 and TRBJ2-1; 7 nucleotides align to TRBD1. Germline V gives CDR1 MNHEY, CDR2 SVGAGI. CDR3 length: 15 amino acids. V was pared by 2 bases and J by 4 bases, with 5 bases of the junction left unmatched.

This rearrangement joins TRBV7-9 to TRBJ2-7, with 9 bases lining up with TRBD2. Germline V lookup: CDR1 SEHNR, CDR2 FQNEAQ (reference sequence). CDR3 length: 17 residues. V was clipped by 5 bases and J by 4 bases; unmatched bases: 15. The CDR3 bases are TGTGCCAGCAGCAACGTGGCTAGCGGGGAGGCCCCGTACGAGCAGTACTTC. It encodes CASSNVASGEAPYEQYF.

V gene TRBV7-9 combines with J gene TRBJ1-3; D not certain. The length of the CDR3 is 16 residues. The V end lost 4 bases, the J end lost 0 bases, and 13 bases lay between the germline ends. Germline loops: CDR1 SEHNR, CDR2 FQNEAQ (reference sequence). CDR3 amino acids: CASSSQRLFSGNTIYF. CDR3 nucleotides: TGTGCCAGCAGCTCCCAACGACTATTCTCTGGAAACACCATATATTTT.

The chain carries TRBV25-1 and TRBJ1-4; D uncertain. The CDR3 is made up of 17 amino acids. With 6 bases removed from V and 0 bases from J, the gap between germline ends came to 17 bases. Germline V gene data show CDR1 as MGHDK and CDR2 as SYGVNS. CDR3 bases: TGTGCCAGCAGGGGCACAGTAGGACTAGCAACTAATGAAAAACTGTTTTTT. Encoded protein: CASRGTVGLATNEKLFF.

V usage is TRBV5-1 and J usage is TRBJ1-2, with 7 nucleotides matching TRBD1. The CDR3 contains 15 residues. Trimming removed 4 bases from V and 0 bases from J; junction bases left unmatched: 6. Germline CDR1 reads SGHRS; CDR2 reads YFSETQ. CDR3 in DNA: TGCGCCAGCAGCCGAGGACAGGCAGCTAACTATGGCTACACCTTC. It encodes CASSRGQAANYGYTF.

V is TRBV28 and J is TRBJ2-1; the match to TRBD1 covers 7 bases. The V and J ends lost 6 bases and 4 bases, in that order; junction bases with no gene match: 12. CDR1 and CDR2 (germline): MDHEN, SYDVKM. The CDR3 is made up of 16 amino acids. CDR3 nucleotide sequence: TGTGCCAGCAGCTCTCCCGGGACAGAAATTTACAATGAGCAGTTCTTC. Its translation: CASSSPGTEIYNEQFF.

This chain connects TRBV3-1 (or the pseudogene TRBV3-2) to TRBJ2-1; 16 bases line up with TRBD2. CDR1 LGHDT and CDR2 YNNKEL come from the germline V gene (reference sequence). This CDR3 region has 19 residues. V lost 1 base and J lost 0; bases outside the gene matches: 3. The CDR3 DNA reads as TGTGCCAGCAGCCAAGCGGGACTAGCGGGAGGGAGCTCCTACAATGAGCAGTTCTTC. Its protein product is CASSQAGLAGGSSYNEQFF.

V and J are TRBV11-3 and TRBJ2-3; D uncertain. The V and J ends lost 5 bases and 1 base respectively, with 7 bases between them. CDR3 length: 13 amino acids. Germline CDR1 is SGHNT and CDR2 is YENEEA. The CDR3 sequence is CASSLEGTDTQYF. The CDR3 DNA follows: TGTGCCAGCAGCCTTGAGGGCACAGATACGCAGTATTTT.

The CDR3 loop is CASSLGGGLTEAFF. The CDR3 nucleotides are TGTGCCAGCAGTTTAGGGGGGGGGCTCACTGAAGCTTTCTTT. This rearrangement joins TRBV27 to TRBJ1-1, with a tentative D call TRBD1 (6 bases). V dropped 2 bases and J dropped 4 bases, with 11 bases sitting between them. This CDR3 is built from 14 residues. In germline, CDR1 is MNHEY, CDR2 SMNVEV (reference sequence).